This T cell receptor (beta chain) was captured by sequencing in a study of T-cell memory formation after mild COVID-19. TCRdb redid the calling of the 5' RACE reads with MiXCR, one entry per CDR3 protein. This sample has around 410,000 distinct CDR3 sequences; less than 25% occur once, and the top ten carry less than 15%. In germline, CDR1 is DFQATT, CDR2 SNEGSKA (reference sequence). There are 12 residues in the CDR3. Trimming removed 0 bases from V and 2 bases from J, with 1 base in between. Sequencing input: PBMCs or a T cell subset sorted from them (not recorded which). This sequence originates from an adult woman who had mild COVID-19 (a few samples of this study predate the infection). Cell type and time point are not known. The chain has TRBV20-1 and TRBJ2-2; D is unclear. Here the CDR3 reads CSARDNTGELFF. CDR3 nucleotide sequence: TGCAGTGCTAGAGATAACACCGGGGAGCTGTTTTTT.